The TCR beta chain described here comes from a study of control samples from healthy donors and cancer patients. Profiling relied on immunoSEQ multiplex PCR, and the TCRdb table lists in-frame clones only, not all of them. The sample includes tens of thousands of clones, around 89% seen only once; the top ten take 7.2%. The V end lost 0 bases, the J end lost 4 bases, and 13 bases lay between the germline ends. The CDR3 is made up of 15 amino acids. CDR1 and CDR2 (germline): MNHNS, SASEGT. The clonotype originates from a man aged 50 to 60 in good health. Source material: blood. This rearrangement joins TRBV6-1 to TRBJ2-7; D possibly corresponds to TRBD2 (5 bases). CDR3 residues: CASSEATYGGYEQYF. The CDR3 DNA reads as TGTGCCAGCAGTGAAGCTACATACGGAGGATACGAGCAGTACTTC.